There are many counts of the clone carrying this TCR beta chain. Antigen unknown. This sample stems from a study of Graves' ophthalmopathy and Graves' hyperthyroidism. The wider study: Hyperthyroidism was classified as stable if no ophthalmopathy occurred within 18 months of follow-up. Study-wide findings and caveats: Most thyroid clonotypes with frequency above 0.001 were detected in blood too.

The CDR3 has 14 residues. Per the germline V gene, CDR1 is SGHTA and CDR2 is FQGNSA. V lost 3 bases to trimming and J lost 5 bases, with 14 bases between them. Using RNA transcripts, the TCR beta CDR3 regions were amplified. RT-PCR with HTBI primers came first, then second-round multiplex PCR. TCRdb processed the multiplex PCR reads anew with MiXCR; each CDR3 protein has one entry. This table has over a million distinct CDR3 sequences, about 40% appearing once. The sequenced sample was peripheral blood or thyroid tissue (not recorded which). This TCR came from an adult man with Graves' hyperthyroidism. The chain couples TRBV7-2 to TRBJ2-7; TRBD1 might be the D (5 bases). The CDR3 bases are TGTGCCAGCAGCTTGTACAGGTCTAGAGACGAGCAGTACTTC. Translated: CASSLYRSRDEQYF.